Sequencing of this T cell receptor (beta chain) was carried out in a study of blood T cell repertoires in COVID-19. Study context: In each case, the material was cDNA or gDNA derived from T cells, B-cell-depleted T cells, or PBMCs.

The Seattle site enrolled patients during active infection and followed them longitudinally. V lost 1 base, J lost 1 base, and 11 bases lay in between. The CDR3 is 15 residues long. Germline values: CDR1 LGHNA, CDR2 YSLEER. This table comes from immunoSEQ multiplex PCR, and its TCRdb copy is limited to in-frame clones, with some not included. The sample lists 270,000 or so clones, 90% occurring once. What was sequenced was peripheral blood. The sequence derives from an older woman with COVID-19, enrolled during active disease. This chain joins TRBV4-3 and TRBJ2-7, with a weak D call TRBD1 (6 bases). The DNA of the CDR3 is TGCGCCAGCAGCCAAGCCCCGGACAGTTCCTACGAGCAGTACTTC. Translation: CASSQAPDSSYEQYF.